The present T cell receptor beta chain was sequenced within a study of identical twins. Broader study findings: Twin sharing of out-of-frame TCR alpha was underestimated by models in monozygotic pairs. Invariant MAIT and iNKT cells may have partly biased zero-insertion analyses.

The CDR3 runs 15 residues. CDR1 is DFQATT and CDR2 is SNEGSKA in the germline V gene (reference sequence). Unmatched junction bases numbered 11, after V lost 6 bases and J lost 2 bases. This clonotype was recorded a few times. The antigen is not known. TCRdb fed the 5' RACE reads into MiXCR, producing one record per CDR3 protein. There are just under 550,000 distinct CDR3 sequences in the sample; roughly 15% occur only once, and roughly 0.44% lies in the top ten. These data are also associated with another study on yellow fever vaccine responses in identical twins.

The sequencing input was CD4+ T cells sorted from blood. The sequence derives from a woman aged 18-29 years in good health. This sequence joins TRBV20-1 and TRBJ2-3, with 7 bases that match TRBD2. CDR3 sequence (DNA): TGCAGTGCGCCACCACGGCGGGAGATCACAGATACGCAGTATTTT. Amino acids: CSAPPRREITDTQYF.